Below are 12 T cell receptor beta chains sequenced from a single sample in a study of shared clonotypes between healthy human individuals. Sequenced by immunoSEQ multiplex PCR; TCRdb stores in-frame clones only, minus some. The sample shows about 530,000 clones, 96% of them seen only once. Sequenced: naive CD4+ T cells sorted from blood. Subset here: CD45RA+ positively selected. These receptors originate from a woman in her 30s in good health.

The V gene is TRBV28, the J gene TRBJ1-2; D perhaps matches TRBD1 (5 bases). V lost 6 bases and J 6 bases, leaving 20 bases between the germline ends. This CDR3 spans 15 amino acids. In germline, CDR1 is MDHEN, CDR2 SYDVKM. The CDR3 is CASSARGARIDGYTF. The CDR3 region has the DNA TGTGCCAGCAGCGCAAGAGGGGCACGGATCGATGGCTACACCTTC.

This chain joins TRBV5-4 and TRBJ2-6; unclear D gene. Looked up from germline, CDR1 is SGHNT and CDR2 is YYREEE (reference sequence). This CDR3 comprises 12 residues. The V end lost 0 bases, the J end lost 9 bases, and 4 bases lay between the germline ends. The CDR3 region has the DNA TGTGCCAGCAGCTTGGACAGCAACGTCCTGACTTTC. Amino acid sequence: CASSLDSNVLTF.

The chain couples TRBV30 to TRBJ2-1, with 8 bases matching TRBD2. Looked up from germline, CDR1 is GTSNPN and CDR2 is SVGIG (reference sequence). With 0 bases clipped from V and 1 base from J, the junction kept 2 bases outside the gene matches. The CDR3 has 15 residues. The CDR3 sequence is CAWSVRLASYNEQFF. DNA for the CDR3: TGTGCCTGGAGTGTAAGACTAGCGTCCTACAATGAGCAGTTCTTC.

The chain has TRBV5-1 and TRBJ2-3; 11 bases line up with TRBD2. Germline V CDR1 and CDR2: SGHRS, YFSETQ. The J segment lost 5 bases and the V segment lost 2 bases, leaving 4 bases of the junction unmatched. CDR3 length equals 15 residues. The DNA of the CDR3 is TGCGCCAGCAGCTTTAGCGGGAGGGCCGGAGATACGCAGTATTTT. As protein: CASSFSGRAGDTQYF.

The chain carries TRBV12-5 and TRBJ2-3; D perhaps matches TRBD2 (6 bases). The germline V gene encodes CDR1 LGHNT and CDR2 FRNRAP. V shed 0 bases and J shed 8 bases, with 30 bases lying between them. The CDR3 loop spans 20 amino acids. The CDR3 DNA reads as TGTGCTAGTGGTTTGGTACCGGCTATTAGCGGTAGAACCACAGATGGTACGCAGTATTTT. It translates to CASGLVPAISGRTTDGTQYF.

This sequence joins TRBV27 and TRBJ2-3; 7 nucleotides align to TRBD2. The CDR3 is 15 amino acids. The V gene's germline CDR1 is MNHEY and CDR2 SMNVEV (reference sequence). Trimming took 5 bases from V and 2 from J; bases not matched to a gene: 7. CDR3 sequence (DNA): TGTGCCAGCAGTGGGGACTACTCCCTCACAGATACGCAGTATTTT. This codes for CASSGDYSLTDTQYF.

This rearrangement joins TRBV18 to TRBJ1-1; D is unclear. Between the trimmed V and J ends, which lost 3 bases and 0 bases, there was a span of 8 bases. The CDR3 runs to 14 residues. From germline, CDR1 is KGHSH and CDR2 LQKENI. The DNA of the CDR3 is TGTGCCAGCTCACCGTCGCAGATGAACACTGAAGCTTTCTTT. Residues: CASSPSQMNTEAFF.

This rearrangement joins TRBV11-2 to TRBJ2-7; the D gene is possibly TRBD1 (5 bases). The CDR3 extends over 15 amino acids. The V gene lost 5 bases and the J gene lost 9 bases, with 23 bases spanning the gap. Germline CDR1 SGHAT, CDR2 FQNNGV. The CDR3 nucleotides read TGTGCCAGCAGCGAGGAGTTCAGGGCAGGAGTGGGGCAGTACTTC. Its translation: CASSEEFRAGVGQYF.

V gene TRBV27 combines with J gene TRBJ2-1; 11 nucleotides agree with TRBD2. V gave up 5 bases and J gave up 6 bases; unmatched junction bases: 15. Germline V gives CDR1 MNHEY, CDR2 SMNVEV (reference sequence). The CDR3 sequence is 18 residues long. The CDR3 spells CASSTGTSGDPLTNEQFF. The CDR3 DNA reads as TGTGCCAGCAGTACCGGGACTAGCGGAGATCCATTAACCAATGAGCAGTTCTTC.

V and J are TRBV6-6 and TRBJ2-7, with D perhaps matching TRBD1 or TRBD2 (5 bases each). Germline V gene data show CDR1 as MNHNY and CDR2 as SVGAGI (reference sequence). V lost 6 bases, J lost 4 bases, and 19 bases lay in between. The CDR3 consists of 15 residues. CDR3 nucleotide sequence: TGTGCCAGCAGACCCGTGGGGCTAGCTGGTTACGAGCAGTACTTC. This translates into CASRPVGLAGYEQYF.

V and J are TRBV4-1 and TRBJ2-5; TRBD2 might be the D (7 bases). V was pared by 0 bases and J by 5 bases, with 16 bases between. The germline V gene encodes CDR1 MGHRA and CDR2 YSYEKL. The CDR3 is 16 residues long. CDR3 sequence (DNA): TGCGCCAGCAGCCAAGATTTCAGGGGAGGGCCCGAGACCCAGTACTTC. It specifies CASSQDFRGGPETQYF.

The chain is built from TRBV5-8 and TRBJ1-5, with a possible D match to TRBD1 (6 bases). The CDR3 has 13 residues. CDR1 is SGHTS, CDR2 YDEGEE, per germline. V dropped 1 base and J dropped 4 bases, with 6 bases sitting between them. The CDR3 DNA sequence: TGTGCCAGCAGCTTGCAGGGGAATCAGCCCCAGCATTTT. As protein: CASSLQGNQPQHF.